A selection of T cell receptor beta chains follows, all from one sample in a study of blood T cell repertoires in COVID-19. The method was immunoSEQ multiplex PCR; TCRdb's version includes in-frame clones alone and lacks a portion of them. The data show hundreds of thousands of clones, approximately 90% seen once. Sequenced input: peripheral blood. The origin of the receptors is a woman younger than 30 who had recovered from COVID-19. Both conserved end residues are part of each CDR3. A D gene is named only where the DNA matches it firmly. Rows may omit the clone size; those that give it use once, few, many or a size class.

d_gene: NA; j_gene: TRBJ1-2; v_gene: TRBV2; abundance: NA; CDR3nt: TGTGCCAGCAGAGAAGCCGGGACTCACTATGGCTACACCTTC; CDR3aa: CASREAGTHYGYTF
d_gene: TRBD1; j_gene: TRBJ1-1; v_gene: TRBV25-1; abundance: NA; CDR3nt: TGTGCCAGCAGTGGGGGACAGGGGGCCACTGAAGCTTTCTTT; CDR3aa: CASSGGQGATEAFF
d_gene: NA; j_gene: TRBJ2-2; v_gene: TRBV11-3; abundance: NA; CDR3nt: TGTGCCAGCAGCCGACAGGCTACGAACACCGGGGAGCTGTTTTTT; CDR3aa: CASSRQATNTGELFF
d_gene: NA; j_gene: TRBJ1-1; v_gene: TRBV27; abundance: once; CDR3nt: TGTGCCAGCAGTGCAGCGGGGTACACTGAAGCTTTCTTT; CDR3aa: CASSAAGYTEAFF
d_gene: NA; j_gene: TRBJ2-3; v_gene: TRBV5-1; abundance: NA; CDR3nt: TGCGCCAGCAGAGGGGAGGTCGGTACGCAGTATTTT; CDR3aa: CASRGEVGTQYF
d_gene: NA; j_gene: TRBJ1-2; v_gene: TRBV21-1; abundance: NA; CDR3nt: TGTGCCAGCAGCAAAGTTTACAGGGGGTATGGCTACACCTTC; CDR3aa: CASSKVYRGYGYTF
d_gene: TRBD2; j_gene: TRBJ2-1; v_gene: TRBV11-2; abundance: NA; CDR3nt: TGTGCCAGCAGAAGACTAGCGGGAGGCCCAATCAATGAGCAGTTCTTC; CDR3aa: CASRRLAGGPINEQFF
d_gene: TRBD1; j_gene: TRBJ1-1; v_gene: TRBV4-1; abundance: NA; CDR3nt: TGCGCCAGCAGCCAAATGCCGGACAGGACAACTGAAGCTTTCTTT; CDR3aa: CASSQMPDRTTEAFF
d_gene: TRBD2; j_gene: TRBJ2-1; v_gene: TRBV4-3; abundance: NA; CDR3nt: TGCGCCAGCAGCCAAGATAGCCTAGCGGGAGGGTTGTCCTACAATGAGCAGTTCTTC; CDR3aa: CASSQDSLAGGLSYNEQFF
d_gene: NA; j_gene: TRBJ1-3; v_gene: TRBV15; abundance: NA; CDR3nt: TGTGCCACCGGGAGGGCATACTCTGGAAACACCATATATTTT; CDR3aa: CATGRAYSGNTIYF
d_gene: TRBD2; j_gene: TRBJ2-2; v_gene: TRBV4-1; abundance: NA; CDR3nt: TGCGCCAGCAGCCATGCGGGAGCAAACACCGGGGAGCTGTTTTTT; CDR3aa: CASSHAGANTGELFF
d_gene: NA; j_gene: TRBJ2-6; v_gene: TRBV12-5; abundance: NA; CDR3nt: TGTGCTAGTGGGATAGAGGGGGCTGGGGCCAACGTCCTGACTTTC; CDR3aa: CASGIEGAGANVLTF
d_gene: TRBD2; j_gene: TRBJ2-5; v_gene: TRBV5-1; abundance: NA; CDR3nt: TGCGCCAGCAGCTTCGGACTAGCGGGGGAACAAGAGACCCAGTACTTC; CDR3aa: CASSFGLAGEQETQYF
d_gene: NA; j_gene: TRBJ2-3; v_gene: TRBV6-2/TRBV6-3; abundance: NA; CDR3nt: TGTGCCAGCAGTACACTAGGGGGGCAGTATTTT; CDR3aa: CASSTLGGQYF
d_gene: TRBD1; j_gene: TRBJ1-1; v_gene: TRBV6-6; abundance: NA; CDR3nt: TGTGCCAGCAGCTCAAGCTCCTCCTACACCCCCCTAGGACAGGGGGCGGACACTGAAGCTTTCTTT; CDR3aa: CASSSSSSYTPLGQGADTEAFF
d_gene: TRBD1; j_gene: TRBJ1-5; v_gene: TRBV5-6; abundance: once; CDR3nt: TGTGCCAGCAGCTTGGTATCACCCCCAGGGGGCCCCACGCGGCCCCAGCATTTT; CDR3aa: CASSLVSPPGGPTRPQHF
d_gene: NA; j_gene: TRBJ2-2; v_gene: TRBV18; abundance: NA; CDR3nt: TGTGCCAGCTCACCGGGACTCGTCACCGGGGAGCTGTTTTTT; CDR3aa: CASSPGLVTGELFF
d_gene: TRBD2; j_gene: TRBJ2-1; v_gene: TRBV7-9; abundance: NA; CDR3nt: TGTGCCAGCAGCTTAAGGGCCTCGGGACTAGCGGGATTCGATGAGCAGTTCTTC; CDR3aa: CASSLRASGLAGFDEQFF
d_gene: NA; j_gene: TRBJ1-5; v_gene: TRBV11-2; abundance: NA; CDR3nt: TGTGCCAGCAGCCACAGACCGGAGGGTAATCAGCCCCAGCATTTT; CDR3aa: CASSHRPEGNQPQHF
d_gene: TRBD1; j_gene: TRBJ1-3; v_gene: TRBV19; abundance: NA; CDR3nt: TGTGCCAGTAGTACCCTAGGGGGCCTTAGCTCTGGAAACACCATATATTTT; CDR3aa: CASSTLGGLSSGNTIYF
d_gene: TRBD2; j_gene: TRBJ2-1; v_gene: TRBV28; abundance: NA; CDR3nt: TGTGCCAGCAGTTTAGCGGCCAGATTCACTAGCGGGGCCTACAATGAGCAGTTCTTC; CDR3aa: CASSLAARFTSGAYNEQFF
d_gene: NA; j_gene: TRBJ1-5; v_gene: TRBV9; abundance: NA; CDR3nt: TGTGCCAGCAGCGCCGGGGGGCAGCCCCAGCATTTT; CDR3aa: CASSAGGQPQHF
d_gene: NA; j_gene: TRBJ1-3; v_gene: TRBV3-1/TRBV3-2; abundance: NA; CDR3nt: TGTGCCAGCAGCCAAGGGACCATGGGGCTCTCTGGAAACACCATATATTTT; CDR3aa: CASSQGTMGLSGNTIYF
d_gene: TRBD2; j_gene: TRBJ2-3; v_gene: TRBV11-2; abundance: once; CDR3nt: TGTGCCAGCAGCCTAACGGGACTAGCTGCCACAGATACGCAGTATTTT; CDR3aa: CASSLTGLAATDTQYF
d_gene: TRBD1; j_gene: TRBJ2-5; v_gene: TRBV5-5; abundance: few; CDR3nt: TGTGCCAGCAGCACCCGGGACAGGGGCTTAGAGACCCAGTACTTC; CDR3aa: CASSTRDRGLETQYF
d_gene: TRBD1; j_gene: TRBJ1-5; v_gene: TRBV15; abundance: many; CDR3nt: TGTGCCACCAGCAGGCCTATACAGGGGGTAATTCAGCCCCAGCATTTT; CDR3aa: CATSRPIQGVIQPQHF
d_gene: NA; j_gene: TRBJ1-2; v_gene: TRBV11-2; abundance: NA; CDR3nt: TGTGCCAGCAGCTTCGGGACACCCTATGGCTACACCTTC; CDR3aa: CASSFGTPYGYTF
d_gene: NA; j_gene: TRBJ2-5; v_gene: TRBV6-2/TRBV6-3; abundance: NA; CDR3nt: TGTGCCAGCAGTTACCCGGGAGAGGAGGGGACCCAGTACTTC; CDR3aa: CASSYPGEEGTQYF
d_gene: TRBD1; j_gene: TRBJ1-2; v_gene: TRBV6-5; abundance: NA; CDR3nt: TGTGCCAGCAGGAATCAGGGACAGTATGGCTACACCTTC; CDR3aa: CASRNQGQYGYTF
d_gene: TRBD1; j_gene: TRBJ1-3; v_gene: TRBV14; abundance: once; CDR3nt: TGTGCCAGCGGGACAGGTTCTGGAAACACCATATATTTT; CDR3aa: CASGTGSGNTIYF
d_gene: TRBD2; j_gene: TRBJ2-3; v_gene: TRBV30; abundance: NA; CDR3nt: TGTGCCTGGAGTGCGGGAGGGCGCGAAGGAGATACGCAGTATTTT; CDR3aa: CAWSAGGREGDTQYF
d_gene: NA; j_gene: TRBJ2-1; v_gene: TRBV2; abundance: NA; CDR3nt: TGTGCCAGCAGACCTGGACAGTACAATGAGCAGTTCTTC; CDR3aa: CASRPGQYNEQFF
d_gene: TRBD1; j_gene: TRBJ2-1; v_gene: TRBV10-2; abundance: NA; CDR3nt: TGCGCCAGCAGTTGGGCAGGGGGCTCGGGTGAGCAGTTCTTC; CDR3aa: CASSWAGGSGEQFF
d_gene: NA; j_gene: TRBJ2-1; v_gene: TRBV25-1; abundance: NA; CDR3nt: TGTGCCAGACTCGTCGCCCTCCGGGACTTTCAGTTCTTC; CDR3aa: CARLVALRDFQFF
d_gene: TRBD1; j_gene: TRBJ1-4; v_gene: TRBV27; abundance: NA; CDR3nt: TGTGCCAGCAGTACGACAGGGTGGGCGGCAACTAATGAAAAACTGTTTTTT; CDR3aa: CASSTTGWAATNEKLFF
d_gene: NA; j_gene: TRBJ1-1; v_gene: TRBV6-2/TRBV6-3; abundance: NA; CDR3nt: TGTGCCAGCAGTCACTCCTCAGGGAACACTGAAGCTTTCTTT; CDR3aa: CASSHSSGNTEAFF
d_gene: TRBD1; j_gene: TRBJ2-5; v_gene: TRBV5-4; abundance: NA; CDR3nt: TGTGCCAGCAGCGAGGGACAGGTCGAGACCCAGTACTTC; CDR3aa: CASSEGQVETQYF
d_gene: NA; j_gene: TRBJ1-2; v_gene: TRBV24-1; abundance: NA; CDR3nt: TGTGCCACCAGAGGAGACAGTCGGAACGGCTACACCTTC; CDR3aa: CATRGDSRNGYTF
d_gene: TRBD1; j_gene: TRBJ2-3; v_gene: TRBV2; abundance: NA; CDR3nt: TGTGCCATCCCGGGACAGGGCCAGAAGGATCCGCAGTATTTT; CDR3aa: CAIPGQGQKDPQYF